This T cell receptor (beta chain) was retrieved from a study of blood T cell repertoires in COVID-19. For the study at large: Researchers got acute and convalescent COVID-19 samples from the United States, Italy and Spain.

The V segment lost 7 bases and the J segment 1 base; nucleotides outside the gene matches: 6. CDR3 length: 14 residues. Germline-derived CDR1 and CDR2 are MNHEY and SMNVEV (reference sequence). Profiled with immunoSEQ multiplex PCR; TCRdb holds only in-frame clones, not every one. The sample lists about 250,000 clones, about nine tenths occurring once. Two consecutive negative NP/OP PCR tests, clearance, or resolved symptoms defined Cohort 3 recovery. Sequenced: PBMCs or T cells enriched from blood (not recorded which). This receptor was obtained from a man aged 40-55 years who had recovered from COVID-19. The chain uses TRBV27 and TRBJ1-1, with TRBD1 matching over 7 bases. CDR3 in DNA: TGTGCCAGCAAGATATGGACAGGGAACACTGAAGCTTTCTTT. Protein sequence: CASKIWTGNTEAFF.